This T cell receptor beta chain was identified during a study of blood T cell repertoires in COVID-19. Sequenced by immunoSEQ multiplex PCR; TCRdb stores in-frame clones only, minus some. The table lists some 250,000 clones, 86% of them singletons, with 6.2% in the top ten. The V gene end was trimmed by 5 bases and the J gene end by 2 bases; junction bases not matched to a gene: 6. The CDR3 loop spans 15 amino acids. Germline values: CDR1 MNHEY, CDR2 SVGEGT. This clone turned up a few times. Sequenced: peripheral blood. The V call is TRBV6-2 or TRBV6-3, the J call TRBJ1-2, with TRBD1 identical over 9 bases. The sequence was collected from a man between 60 and 70 years old with acute or convalescent COVID-19. This CDR3 reads CASSGSDRGNYGYTF. The DNA for the CDR3 is TGTGCCAGCAGTGGATCGGACAGGGGCAACTATGGCTACACCTTC.